These 11 T cell receptor beta chains came from one sample sequenced in a study of CD8+CD57+ T cells in acquired aplastic anemia. Profiles of TCR beta VDJ and CDR3 were generated from a genomic DNA template. TCRdb passed the reads through MiXCR, listing each CDR3 protein once. The sample has around 200,000 distinct CDR3 sequences, 63% seen once. Sequenced patients had shown CD8+CD57+ cell expansion by flow cytometry. Input material: sorted CD4+, CD8+, or CD8+CD57+ T cells (not recorded which) from PBMCs. The origin of the receptors is a human donor with aplastic anemia.

The chain couples TRBV14 to TRBJ2-5, with D uncertain. Germline V CDR1 and CDR2: SGHDN, FVKESK. The CDR3 runs to 13 residues. Trimming pared 2 bases from V and 1 base from J, leaving 5 bases between. As DNA, the CDR3 is TGTGCCAGCAGCCAAACTCTCCAAGAGACCCAGTACTTC. As protein: CASSQTLQETQYF.

This clonotype was recorded at least ten times. The gene calls are TRBV4-1 and TRBJ2-1; maybe TRBD1 (5 bases). The germline V gene has CDR1 MGHRA and CDR2 YSYEKL. The CDR3 length is 18 residues. V was shortened by 0 bases and J by 7 bases, with 22 bases between the two germline ends. CDR3 sequence reads: CASSQEDKQGSHVNEQFF. CDR3 coding DNA: TGCGCCAGCAGCCAAGAAGATAAGCAGGGATCCCACGTGAATGAGCAGTTCTTC.

In nucleotides, the CDR3 is TGCAGTGCTGTAAGTAACAGGAGACCGAACACCGGGGAGCTGTTTTTT. This gives the protein CSAVSNRRPNTGELFF. The V call is TRBV20-1, the J call TRBJ2-2, with D possibly being TRBD1 (5 bases). The V gene lost 5 bases and the J gene lost 0 bases, with 16 bases spanning the gap. Germline V gives CDR1 DFQATT, CDR2 SNEGSKA (reference sequence). The CDR3 totals 16 residues.

This clonotype was observed many times. V usage is TRBV6-6 and J usage is TRBJ2-7; D gene uncertain. The CDR3 spans 13 residues. Germline CDR1 and CDR2: MNHNY and SVGAGI (reference sequence). With 3 bases removed from V and 5 bases from J, the gap between germline ends came to 11 bases. DNA of the CDR3: TGTGCCAGCAGTTATGGAGACTTGGACGAGCAGTACTTC. This sequence encodes CASSYGDLDEQYF.

The rearrangement uses TRBV12-3 or TRBV12-4 and TRBJ1-1, with D hard to call. The V and J ends lost 6 bases and 2 bases respectively, with 13 bases between them. The CDR3 is made up of 14 amino acids. This CDR3 reads CASSLISGNTEAFF. CDR3 bases: TGTGCCAGCAGCTTAATATCGGGAAACACTGAAGCTTTCTTT.

The chain carries TRBV7-2 and TRBJ2-5; the D is unclear. Looked up from germline, CDR1 is SGHTA and CDR2 is FQGNSA. There are 13 residues in the CDR3. V lost 5 bases, J lost 5 bases, and 12 bases lay in between. DNA of the CDR3: TGTGCCAGCAGCCTACCCGTAGAGGAGACCCAGTACTTC. Amino acid sequence: CASSLPVEETQYF. Variable domain in full (rest from reference TRBV7-2 and TRBJ2-5): GAGVSQSPSNKVTEKGKDVELRCDPISGHTALYWYRQSLGQGLEFLIYFQGNSAPDKSGLPSDRFSAERTGGSVSTLTIQRTQQEDSAVYLCASSLPVEETQYFGPGTRLLVL.

This rearrangement joins TRBV4-1 to TRBJ2-7, with 8 bases lining up with TRBD2. The germline V gene has CDR1 MGHRA and CDR2 YSYEKL. This CDR3 is built from 15 residues. Trimming cost V 3 bases and J 2 bases; bases outside gene matches: 6. CDR3 coding DNA: TGCGCCAGCAGCCAGTACCCGGGGGGGACCTACGAGCAGTACTTC. Amino acids: CASSQYPGGTYEQYF.

The chain is built from TRBV19 and TRBJ1-1; TRBD1 agrees at 8 bases. J was trimmed by 5 bases and V by 6 bases; bases with no gene match: 14. CDR3 size: 16 residues. The germline V gene has CDR1 LNHDA and CDR2 SQIVND (reference sequence). The chain's CDR3 is CASSQDREWMGTEAFF. CDR3 DNA sequence: TGTGCCAGTAGCCAGGACAGGGAATGGATGGGAACTGAAGCTTTCTTT.

Many counts were recorded for this clonotype. The chain has TRBV5-5 and TRBJ1-1; D remains ambiguous. With 2 bases removed from V and 8 bases from J, the gap between germline ends came to 13 bases. Germline V lookup: CDR1 SGHKS, CDR2 YYEKEE (reference sequence). The CDR3 totals 13 residues. The CDR3 region has the DNA TGTGCCAGCAGCTTATCGGCCGAGAGGGAAGCTTTCTTT. Translating gives CASSLSAEREAFF.

V gene TRBV20-1 combines with J gene TRBJ2-1; D not certain. This CDR3 contains 13 residues. Germline V gene lookup returns CDR1 DFQATT and CDR2 SNEGSKA (reference sequence). The V and J ends lost 1 base and 9 bases respectively, with 13 bases between them. For the CDR3, the DNA is TGCAGTGCTAGAGGGTATTTCGAGTCTGAGCAGTTCTTC. The encoded protein is CSARGYFESEQFF.

CDR3: CASSSTVGYGNTIYF. DNA of the CDR3: TGTGCCAGCAGCTCAACAGTCGGGTACGGAAACACCATATATTTT. V usage is TRBV7-9 and J usage is TRBJ1-3; D unresolved. CDR3 length equals 15 residues. Trimming removed 4 bases from V and 4 bases from J, with 14 bases in between. Germline assignment: CDR1 SEHNR and CDR2 FQNEAQ (reference sequence).